This T cell receptor beta chain came from a study of T cell changes during pregnancy in multiple sclerosis. Trimming left V 3 bases short and J 5 bases short, with 8 bases between. The CDR3 covers 14 residues. Germline lookup yields CDR1 LNHDA and CDR2 SQIVND (reference sequence). Some clones are missing from TCRdb's copy, which holds only in-frame ones; the method was immunoSEQ multiplex PCR. The table includes about 23,000 clones, approximately 86% detected once. The table lists this clone with a few counts. The specimen comprised CD4+ T cells from peripheral blood mononuclear cells, sampled in the first trimester of pregnancy. V and J are TRBV19 and TRBJ1-6; a weak D match, TRBD1 (5 bases). The sequence was collected from a female donor in good health, enrolled as a control in a pregnancy study. The CDR3 sequence is CASSMDTNNSPLHF. DNA for the CDR3: TGTGCCAGTAGTATGGACACCAATAATTCACCCCTCCACTTT.